Following are 5 T cell receptor beta chains from one sample sequenced in a study of blood T cell repertoires in COVID-19. Assay: immunoSEQ multiplex PCR; the TCRdb copy retains only in-frame clones and omits some. The sample records 500,000 to 600,000 clones, 85% to 90% being singletons. The sequencing sample was made of peripheral blood. Receptors were obtained from a woman in her fifties or sixties with COVID-19, enrolled during active disease.

The chain links TRBV12-3 or TRBV12-4 to TRBJ1-6; D is ambiguous. Trimming shortened V by 6 bases and J by 10 bases, and 10 bases separated the two germline ends. The CDR3 covers 12 residues. CDR3 DNA: TGTGCCAGCAGGACGGGAGGCTCACCCCTCCACTTT. Its protein product is CASRTGGSPLHF.

This CDR3 reads CASSLETAGGEQYF. The CDR3 DNA reads as TGTGCCAGCAGCTTAGAGACGGCAGGGGGAGAGCAGTACTTC. The rearrangement joins TRBV7-9 to TRBJ2-7; 7 bases are shared with TRBD1. The CDR3 has 14 residues. The V and J ends lost 1 base and 7 bases, in that order; junction bases with no gene match: 7. CDR1 and CDR2 (germline): SEHNR, FQNEAQ (reference sequence). Using reference TRBV7-9 and TRBJ2-7 for the parts outside the CDR3, the full variable domain is DTGVSQNPRHKITKRGQNVTFRCDPISEHNRLYWYRQTLGQGPEFLTYFQNEAQLEKSRLLSDRFSAERPKGSFSTLEIQRTEQGDSAMYLCASSLETAGGEQYFGPGTRLTVT.

Turning to this clone: Other DNA sequences within the sample encode an identical CDR3. The gene calls are TRBV11-2 and TRBJ1-1; D possibly corresponds to TRBD1 (6 bases). The V and J ends lost 1 base and 1 base respectively, with 7 bases between them. The germline V gene encodes CDR1 SGHAT and CDR2 FQNNGV. This CDR3 has 14 residues. The CDR3 loop is CASSLGRGNTEAFF. The CDR3 coding sequence is TGTGCCAGCAGCTTAGGCAGGGGGAACACTGAAGCTTTCTTT.

V is TRBV11-2 and J is TRBJ1-2; TRBD1 agrees at 7 bases. This CDR3 has 14 residues. J gave up 7 bases and V 5 bases, and 10 bases lay outside the gene matches. Germline V gene lookup returns CDR1 SGHAT and CDR2 FQNNGV. CDR3 residues: CASSQSGGTAGYTF. CDR3 nucleotide sequence: TGTGCCAGCAGCCAGTCGGGGGGGACAGCTGGCTACACCTTC.

This chain joins TRBV6-5 and TRBJ2-7; tentative D call: TRBD1 (5 bases). CDR3 size: 15 residues. V was pared by 6 bases and J by 5 bases, with 20 bases between. Germline V gene lookup returns CDR1 MNHEY and CDR2 SVGAGI. For the CDR3, the DNA is TGTGCCAGCAGCCTCCTCTCCCCGGGCAGGGACGAGCAGTACTTC. Translated, it gives CASSLLSPGRDEQYF.